This is a list of T cell receptor beta chains from one sample in a study of blood T cell repertoires in COVID-19. Method: immunoSEQ multiplex PCR; TCRdb's copy keeps in-frame clones and lacks some. The repertoire consists of around 300,000 clones, with 65% to 90% occurring once and the leading ten covering around 13%. Sample: peripheral blood. Receptors originate from a woman in her seventies with COVID-19, enrolled during active disease. Each CDR3 is given with its conserved first and last residue. A D gene is named only where the DNA matches it firmly. Size values are once, few and many counts, or a class for expanded clones, and some rows have none.

TRBD1,NA,14,TRBJ1-6,TRBV9,CASSTGTGGSPLHF,TGTGCCAGCAGCACCGGGACAGGGGGTTCACCCCTCCACTTT
NA,NA,17,TRBJ2-3,TRBV11-2,CASSPFRFAGAVDTQYF,TGTGCCAGCAGCCCGTTTCGATTCGCGGGGGCGGTGGATACGCAGTATTTT
NA,once,12,TRBJ2-1,TRBV13,CASSLDMKEQFF,TGTGCCAGCAGCTTAGACATGAAAGAGCAGTTCTTC
NA,NA,13,TRBJ2-3,TRBV7-2,CASSVEGTDTQYF,TGTGCCAGCAGCGTGGAGGGAACAGATACGCAGTATTTT
TRBD1,NA,14,TRBJ1-4,TRBV6-5,CASSAYRGGEKLFF,TGTGCCAGCAGCGCGTACAGGGGCGGGGAAAAACTGTTTTTT
TRBD1,NA,14,TRBJ1-2,TRBV27,CASKLDRLNYGYTF,TGTGCCAGCAAATTGGACAGGCTGAACTATGGCTACACCTTC
NA,NA,14,TRBJ2-3,TRBV4-1,CASSQLVTSDTQYF,TGCGCCAGCAGCCAGCTAGTAACGTCAGATACGCAGTATTTT
TRBD1,NA,17,TRBJ1-1,TRBV19,CASSPLQGAAMNTEAFF,TGTGCCAGTAGTCCATTACAGGGGGCCGCCATGAACACTGAAGCTTTCTTT
NA,once,15,TRBJ2-5,TRBV7-2,CASSLGAGAQETQYF,TGTGCCAGCAGCTTAGGTGCGGGGGCCCAAGAGACCCAGTACTTC
TRBD2,NA,16,TRBJ2-1,TRBV5-4,CASSLSGRAGYNEQFF,TGTGCCAGCAGCTTGTCGGGGAGGGCAGGCTACAATGAGCAGTTCTTC
TRBD1,NA,13,TRBJ2-1,TRBV27,CASRRTGQAIQFF,TGTGCCAGCAGGCGGACCGGACAGGCTATTCAGTTCTTC
TRBD2,once,15,TRBJ2-2,TRBV27,CASSLSSGGAGELFF,TGTGCCAGCAGTCTCTCTAGCGGGGGGGCAGGGGAGCTGTTTTTT
TRBD2,NA,14,TRBJ2-5,TRBV5-4,CASSRSGGEETQYF,TGTGCCAGCAGCAGAAGCGGGGGGGAAGAGACCCAGTACTTC
NA,NA,15,TRBJ2-7,TRBV6-5,CASSLRRGGPYEQYF,TGTGCCAGCAGTCTCCGCAGGGGAGGGCCCTACGAGCAGTACTTC
NA,NA,15,TRBJ2-1,TRBV2,CASSLGRSSYNEQFF,TGTGCCAGCAGTCTGGGTAGGAGCTCCTACAATGAGCAGTTCTTC
TRBD1,NA,13,TRBJ1-6,TRBV6-5,CASRTGNDSPLHF,TGTGCCAGCAGGACAGGGAACGATTCACCCCTCCACTTT
TRBD1,NA,13,TRBJ1-2,TRBV28,CASSPDRVHGYTF,TGTGCCAGCAGCCCGGACAGGGTCCATGGCTACACCTTC
TRBD1,NA,15,TRBJ1-4,TRBV6-5,CASSYDRGRSEKLFF,TGTGCCAGCAGTTACGACAGGGGCAGGAGTGAAAAACTGTTTTTT
NA,NA,13,TRBJ1-6,TRBV30,CAWSASGTSPLHF,TGTGCCTGGAGTGCCAGCGGCACCTCACCCCTCCACTTT
NA,NA,11,TRBJ2-4,TRBV23-1,CASSQDYSKYF,TGCGCCAGCAGTCAGGACTACTCTAAGTACTTC
NA,NA,12,TRBJ1-2,TRBV18,CASSLRQEGYTF,TGTGCCAGCTCACTACGACAGGAAGGCTACACCTTC
NA,NA,12,TRBJ2-5,TRBV12-3/TRBV12-4,CASNTGFGPQYF,TGTGCCAGCAATACAGGGTTCGGACCCCAGTACTTC
NA,NA,14,TRBJ2-7,TRBV19,CASSTGDSRYEQYF,TGTGCCAGTAGTACCGGGGACTCACGATACGAGCAGTACTTC
TRBD1,NA,16,TRBJ1-4,TRBV7-9,CASSPRQGPTNEKLFF,TGTGCCAGCAGCCCCCGACAGGGGCCAACTAATGAAAAACTGTTTTTT
TRBD1,NA,13,TRBJ1-2,TRBV5-6,CASSPTGANGYTF,TGTGCCAGCAGCCCGACAGGGGCGAATGGCTACACCTTC
NA,NA,12,TRBJ1-1,TRBV10-2,CASQQQGGEAFF,TGCGCCAGCCAGCAGCAGGGTGGCGAAGCTTTCTTT
NA,NA,11,TRBJ2-3,TRBV7-2,CASSPGGTQYF,TGTGCCAGCAGCCCGGGGGGCACGCAGTATTTT
NA,once,14,TRBJ2-5,TRBV9,CASSAQQGGETQYF,TGTGCCAGCAGCGCACAACAGGGGGGGGAGACCCAGTACTTC
NA,NA,13,TRBJ2-7,TRBV6-5,CASTFRVVDEQYF,TGTGCCAGCACGTTCAGGGTGGTCGACGAGCAGTACTTC
NA,NA,13,TRBJ2-2,TRBV12-3/TRBV12-4,CASGSPPEGELFF,TGTGCCAGCGGTTCTCCACCGGAGGGGGAGCTGTTTTTT
TRBD2,few,17,TRBJ2-5,TRBV5-1,CASSLVASGGYQETQYF,TGCGCCAGCAGCTTAGTCGCTAGCGGGGGTTACCAAGAGACCCAGTACTTC
TRBD2,NA,15,TRBJ2-3,TRBV6-5,CASSYSLAGGDTQYF,TGTGCCAGCAGTTACTCCTTAGCGGGGGGAGATACGCAGTATTTT
NA,few,13,TRBJ2-5,TRBV10-3,CAIGRGLQETQYF,TGTGCCATCGGTAGAGGACTACAAGAGACCCAGTACTTC
NA,NA,16,TRBJ1-5,TRBV19,CASSRTGAGGNQPQHF,TGTGCCAGTAGTAGGACCGGTGCGGGGGGCAATCAGCCCCAGCATTTT
NA,NA,13,TRBJ2-3,TRBV19,CASSYAVPDTQYF,TGTGCCAGTAGTTACGCGGTTCCAGATACGCAGTATTTT
NA,NA,17,TRBJ1-1,TRBV7-2,CASSLDLRAGLNTEAFF,TGTGCCAGCAGCTTAGATCTGAGGGCAGGCCTCAACACTGAAGCTTTCTTT
NA,NA,14,TRBJ1-1,TRBV19,CASSIDGGRAEAFF,TGTGCCAGTAGTATAGATGGGGGGAGGGCTGAAGCTTTCTTT
NA,NA,13,TRBJ1-2,TRBV19,CASRFRVSNGYTF,TGTGCCAGTAGATTCAGGGTTTCGAATGGCTACACCTTC
NA,NA,16,TRBJ2-2,TRBV7-3,CASSVNRPSSAGELFF,TGTGCCAGCAGCGTAAATCGGCCTAGCAGTGCCGGGGAGCTGTTTTTT
TRBD2,NA,16,TRBJ2-3,TRBV10-3,CAISHIIRGGTDTQYF,TGTGCCATCAGTCATATTATACGGGGGGGCACAGATACGCAGTATTTT
NA,NA,13,TRBJ1-1,TRBV5-6,CASSLYWAPEAFF,TGTGCCAGCAGCTTGTACTGGGCACCTGAAGCTTTCTTT
NA,NA,13,TRBJ1-2,TRBV10-3,CAISGAANLYYTF,TGTGCCATCAGTGGGGCAGCCAACCTCTACTACACCTTC
NA,few,15,TRBJ1-3,TRBV5-4,CASSRMSSAGNTIYF,TGTGCCAGCAGCCGTATGAGTAGCGCTGGAAACACCATATATTTT
TRBD2,NA,16,TRBJ2-2,TRBV7-2,CASSLAGGANTGELFF,TGTGCCAGCAGCTTAGCCGGGGGGGCCAACACCGGGGAGCTGTTTTTT
NA,NA,12,TRBJ1-5,TRBV29-1,CSVETPGQPQHF,TGCAGCGTTGAAACCCCTGGCCAGCCCCAGCATTTT
NA,NA,14,TRBJ1-2,TRBV24-1,CATSDAGAGHGYTF,TGTGCCACCAGTGATGCGGGGGCGGGCCATGGCTACACCTTC